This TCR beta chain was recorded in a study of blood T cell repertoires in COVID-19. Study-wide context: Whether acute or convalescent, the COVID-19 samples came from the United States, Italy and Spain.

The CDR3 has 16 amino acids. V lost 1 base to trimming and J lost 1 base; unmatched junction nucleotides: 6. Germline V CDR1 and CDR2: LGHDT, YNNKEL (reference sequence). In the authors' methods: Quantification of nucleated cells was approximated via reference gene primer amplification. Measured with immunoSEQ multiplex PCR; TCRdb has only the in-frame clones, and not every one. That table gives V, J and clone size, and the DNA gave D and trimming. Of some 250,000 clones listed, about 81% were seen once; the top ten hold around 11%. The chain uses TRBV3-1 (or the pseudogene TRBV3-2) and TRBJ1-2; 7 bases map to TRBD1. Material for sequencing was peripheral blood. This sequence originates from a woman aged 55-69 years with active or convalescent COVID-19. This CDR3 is CASSQGLQGVNYGYTF. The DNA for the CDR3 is TGTGCCAGCAGCCAAGGACTTCAGGGGGTTAACTATGGCTACACCTTC.